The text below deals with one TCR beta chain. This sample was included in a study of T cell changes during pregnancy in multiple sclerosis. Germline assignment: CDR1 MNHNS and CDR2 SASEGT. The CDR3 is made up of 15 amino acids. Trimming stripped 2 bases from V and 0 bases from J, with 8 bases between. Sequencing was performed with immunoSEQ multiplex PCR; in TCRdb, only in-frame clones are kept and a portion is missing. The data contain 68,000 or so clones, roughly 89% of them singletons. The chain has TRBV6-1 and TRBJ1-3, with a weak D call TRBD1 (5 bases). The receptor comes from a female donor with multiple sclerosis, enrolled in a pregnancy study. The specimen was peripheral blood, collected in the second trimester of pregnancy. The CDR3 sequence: CASSEQQDSGNTIYF. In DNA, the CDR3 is TGTGCCAGCAGTGAACAACAGGACTCTGGAAACACCATATATTTT.